What follows describes a single T cell receptor (beta chain). Its specificity is unknown. This may arise from a read error, as a much more abundant clone is one base away. From approximately 430 ng of RNA, a library with molecular barcoded alpha/delta and beta/gamma adaptors was made. TCRdb redid the calling of the reads with MiXCR, one entry per CDR3 protein. The sample consists of approximately 62,000 distinct CDR3 sequences, 15% to 20% of them appearing once. Germline values: CDR1 SGHTA, CDR2 FQGNSA. The CDR3 contains 14 residues. These data are taken from a study of read filtering for tumor transcriptome and immune sequencing. In the study overall: RNA-seq yielded only about 75 to 1,400 TCR reads, IR-seq about 3.5 to 10.27 million.

Broader study findings: Even smaller IR-seq throughput identified most shared clonotypes. Without single-read clonotypes, shared clonotype proportions correlated more between IR-seq and RNA-seq. Roughly four fifths of IR-seq clonotypes had one read, totaling approximately 4% of reads; RNA-seq: around 70% and 40%.

The TCR comes from a donor at least 40 years old with multiple myeloma. This chain uses TRBV7-2 with TRBJ2-5, with D possibly being TRBD1 or TRBD2 (6 bases each). Source material: a population of CD138-negative cells sorted from bone marrow. CDR3 coding DNA: TGTGCCAGCAGCCCGTTGCGGGGACAAGAGACCCAGTGCTTC. This codes for CASSPLRGQETQCF.